These 4 T cell receptor beta chains were sequenced from one sample in a study of T cells in Graves' hyperthyroidism and ophthalmopathy. RNA transcripts gave rise to amplified TCR beta CDR3 regions. A first-round RT-PCR of the TCR CDR3 used the HTBI primer set. MiXCR, run by TCRdb on the multiplex PCR reads, gives a single entry per CDR3 protein. The data show around 600,000 distinct CDR3 sequences, with 13% to 15% seen just once and less than 9% held by the top ten. Sequenced material: blood. These TCRs come from a woman aged 18-29 years with Graves' ophthalmopathy.

In its sample, this clonotype was seen many times. The chain links TRBV28 to TRBJ1-2, with D unresolved. The V end lost 6 bases, the J end lost 1 base, and 12 bases lay between the germline ends. There are 14 residues in the CDR3. CDR1 and CDR2 from the germline V gene are MDHEN and SYDVKM. This CDR3 is CASSPVRSNYGYTF. In nucleotides, the CDR3 is TGTGCCAGCAGCCCCGTTCGAAGTAACTATGGCTACACCTTC.

This clonotype was detected a few times. This rearrangement joins TRBV2 to TRBJ1-6; 9 nucleotides line up with TRBD1. Looked up from germline, CDR1 is SNHLY and CDR2 is FYNNEI. The CDR3 is 14 amino acids. After removal of 6 bases from V and 10 bases from J, the junction contained 7 bases not matched to a gene. CDR3 nucleotides: TGTGCCAGCAGAGTCACAGGGGGCCGGTCACCCCTCCACTTT. Protein product: CASRVTGGRSPLHF.

Comments on this clonotype: A much larger clone lies a single base off, so this may be a read error. Here the CDR3 reads CATSDAHRDAPYNEQFF. The CDR3 region has the DNA TGTGCCACCAGTGACGCTCACCGGGACGCCCCCTACAATGAGCAGTTCTTC. This chain links TRBV24-1 with TRBJ2-1; D is tentatively TRBD1 or TRBD2 (5 bases each). Germline V gives CDR1 KGHDR, CDR2 SFDVKD. This CDR3 contains 17 residues. The V end was cut by 4 bases, the J end by 2 bases, with 17 bases between.

This clonotype was seen more than once but under ten times. V and J are TRBV6-2 or TRBV6-3 and TRBJ2-1; D uncertain. Germline values: CDR1 MNHEY, CDR2 SVGEGT. V lost 0 bases and J lost 4, with 13 bases in between. CDR3 size: 16 residues. The chain's CDR3 is CASSYSQLERYNEQFF. The DNA for the CDR3 is TGTGCCAGCAGTTACTCGCAGTTGGAAAGGTACAATGAGCAGTTCTTC.